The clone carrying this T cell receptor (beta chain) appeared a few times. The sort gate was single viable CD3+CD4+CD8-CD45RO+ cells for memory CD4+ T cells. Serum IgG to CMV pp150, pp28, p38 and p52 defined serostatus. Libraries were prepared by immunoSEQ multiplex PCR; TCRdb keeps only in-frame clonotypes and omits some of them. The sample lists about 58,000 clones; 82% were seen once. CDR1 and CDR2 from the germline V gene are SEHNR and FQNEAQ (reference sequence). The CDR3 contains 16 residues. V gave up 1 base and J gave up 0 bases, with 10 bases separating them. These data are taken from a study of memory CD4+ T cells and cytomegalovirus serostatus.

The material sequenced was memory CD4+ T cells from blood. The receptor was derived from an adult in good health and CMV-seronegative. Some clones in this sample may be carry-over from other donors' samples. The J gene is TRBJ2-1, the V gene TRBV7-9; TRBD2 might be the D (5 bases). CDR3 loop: CASSLEERHSYNEQFF. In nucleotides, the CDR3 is TGTGCCAGCAGCTTAGAGGAGCGGCACTCCTACAATGAGCAGTTCTTC. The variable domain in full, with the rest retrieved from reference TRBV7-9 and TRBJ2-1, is DTGVSQNPRHKITKRGQNVTFRCDPISEHNRLYWYRQTLGQGPEFLTYFQNEAQLEKSRLLSDRFSAERPKGSFSTLEIQRTEQGDSAMYLCASSLEERHSYNEQFFGPGTRLTVL.